Given below is one T cell receptor beta chain in context. The antigen remains unidentified. Alongside a J-beta primer mix, a sample-barcoded 5' primer served in a second PCR lasting 7 to 11 cycles. Every molecule of cDNA carried a tag from a template-switch adaptor with 12 random nucleotides. TCRdb reprocessed the 5' RACE reads with MiXCR, giving one entry per CDR3 protein. The data contain 700,000 to 850,000 distinct CDR3 sequences, 50% to 65% of them singletons. The CDR3 consists of 14 residues. The germline CDR1 and CDR2 sequences are MNHNY and SVGAGI (reference sequence). Trimming at V came to 6 bases and at J to 5 bases, leaving 5 bases not matched to a gene. The data belong to a study of blood T cells in healthy people across ages. In the study overall: Capture by template switching was about one barcoded beta molecule per two T cells. Study-level points and caveats: Diversity estimates from one million T cells were considered underestimates. Long-lived and aged donors differed, with more naive CD4+ cells and higher diversity in the long-lived.

This TCR derives from a man aged 80 or over in good health. The chain joins TRBV6-6 to TRBJ1-2; 11 nucleotides match TRBD1. Specimen: blood. The CDR3 DNA sequence: TGTGCCAGCAGCGCCGGGACAGGGGGATATGGCTACACCTTC. Translation gives CASSAGTGGYGYTF.